A selection of T cell receptor beta chains follows, all from one sample in a study of blood T cell repertoires in COVID-19. Method: immunoSEQ multiplex PCR; TCRdb's copy keeps in-frame clones and lacks some. The table records about 12,000 clones, roughly 72% of them present only once. Sequencing was carried out using peripheral blood. Every receptor here comes from a man between 60 and 70 years old with COVID-19, enrolled during active disease. Both conserved end residues are part of each CDR3. A D gene is named only where the DNA matches it firmly.

v_gene	len	j_gene	d_gene	CDR3aa
TRBV4-2	17	TRBJ2-3	.	CASSRITSPFSTDTQYF
TRBV28	11	TRBJ1-5	.	CASKGIQPQHF
TRBV7-6	17	TRBJ2-1	TRBD2	CASSLNERTSGSNEQFF
TRBV4-3	18	TRBJ2-1	TRBD2	CASSQELGGSTLSHEQFF
TRBV7-6	15	TRBJ2-1	TRBD2	CASSLLAGGGHEQFF
TRBV7-9	14	TRBJ1-3	.	CASSLDGSGNTIYF
TRBV2	15	TRBJ1-4	TRBD1	CASSADRVVNEKLFF
TRBV5-6	16	TRBJ2-1	.	CASSKEVLSSYNEQFF
TRBV6-5	13	TRBJ2-1	TRBD2	CAIQREALDEQFF
TRBV19	17	TRBJ1-6	TRBD1	CASSMAVTGAQNSPLHF
TRBV6-5	14	TRBJ1-6	TRBD1	CASRGQALNSPLHF
TRBV6-5	14	TRBJ2-1	TRBD1	CASSYSQGDNEQFF
TRBV19	13	TRBJ2-4	TRBD1	CASSSRDRDIQYF
TRBV28	15	TRBJ1-5	.	CASSPPPRANQPQHF
TRBV5-4	16	TRBJ1-2	.	CASSLGGRTSNYGYTF
TRBV7-2	17	TRBJ2-3	TRBD2	CASSLLAGPKPLDTQYF
TRBV7-9	13	TRBJ1-1	.	CASSFPGSSGAFF
TRBV5-1	15	TRBJ2-3	.	CASSLEEGVADTQYF
TRBV2	13	TRBJ2-2	.	CASSEADPGELFF
TRBV19	16	TRBJ1-5	TRBD1	CASSSSDRGSNQPQHF
TRBV18	17	TRBJ1-2	TRBD1	CASSPYGQGASNYGYTF
TRBV27	15	TRBJ2-3	.	CASSSPGGPTDTQYF
TRBV28	16	TRBJ1-2	.	CASSLGGTQSFYGYTF
TRBV11-2	19	TRBJ2-4	.	CASSLDSRQDNLAKNIQYF
TRBV2	15	TRBJ2-3	TRBD1	CASSRQGSPTDTQYF
TRBV25-1	13	TRBJ1-2	.	CASRGARNYGYTF
TRBV5-6	18	TRBJ2-3	TRBD2	CASSSRQGLAGYTDTQYF
TRBV7-3	12	TRBJ2-3	.	CASSLSTDTQYF
TRBV2	19	TRBJ2-5	TRBD2	CASRPRLAGGPESQETQYF
TRBV3-1/TRBV3-2	15	TRBJ2-2	.	CASSHGSSAAGELFF
TRBV4-2	14	TRBJ1-1	.	CASSLNREETEAFF
TRBV24-1	14	TRBJ2-7	.	CATSDARGAYEQYF
TRBV11-2	13	TRBJ1-1	.	CASSLQGGTEAFF
TRBV9	16	TRBJ2-1	.	CASSVELASSYNEQFF
TRBV11-2	17	TRBJ1-4	.	CASSLWDIPGSDEKLFF
TRBV29-1	17	TRBJ2-1	TRBD1	CSVDTLGGTGANNEQFF
TRBV10-3	17	TRBJ2-6	.	CAISESRAGSGANVLTF
TRBV3-1/TRBV3-2	14	TRBJ2-1	.	CASSKWTGHNEQFF
TRBV12-3/TRBV12-4	13	TRBJ1-1	TRBD1	CATMGQVNTEAFF
TRBV6-5	15	TRBJ2-2	TRBD1	CASSYQDRETGELFF